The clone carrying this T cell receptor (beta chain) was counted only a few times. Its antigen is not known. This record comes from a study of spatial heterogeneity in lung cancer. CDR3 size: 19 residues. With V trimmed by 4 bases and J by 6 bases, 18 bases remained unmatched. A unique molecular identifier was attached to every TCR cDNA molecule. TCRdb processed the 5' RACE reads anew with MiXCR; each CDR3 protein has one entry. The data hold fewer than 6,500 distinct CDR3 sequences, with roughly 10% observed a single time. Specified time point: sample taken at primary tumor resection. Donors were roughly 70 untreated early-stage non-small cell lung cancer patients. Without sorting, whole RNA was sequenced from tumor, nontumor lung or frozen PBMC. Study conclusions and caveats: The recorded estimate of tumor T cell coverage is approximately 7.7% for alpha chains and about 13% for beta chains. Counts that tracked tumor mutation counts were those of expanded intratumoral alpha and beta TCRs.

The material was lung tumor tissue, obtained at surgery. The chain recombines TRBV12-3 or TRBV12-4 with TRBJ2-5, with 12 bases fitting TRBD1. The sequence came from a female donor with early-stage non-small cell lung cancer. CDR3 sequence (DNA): TGTGCCAGCAGTTCCCGCATTACACCGCCGGGACAGGGGGCGAAGACCCAGTACTTC. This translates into CASSSRITPPGQGAKTQYF.